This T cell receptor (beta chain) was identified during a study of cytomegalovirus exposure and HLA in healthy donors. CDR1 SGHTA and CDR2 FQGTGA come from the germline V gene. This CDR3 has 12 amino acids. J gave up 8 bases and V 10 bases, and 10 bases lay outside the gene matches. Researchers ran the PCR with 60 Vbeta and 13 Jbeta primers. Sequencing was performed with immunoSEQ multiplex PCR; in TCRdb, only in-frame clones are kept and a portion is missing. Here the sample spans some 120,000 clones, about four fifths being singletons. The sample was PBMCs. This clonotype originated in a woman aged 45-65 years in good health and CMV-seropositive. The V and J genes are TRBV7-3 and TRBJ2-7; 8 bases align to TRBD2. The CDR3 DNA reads TGTGCCAAGGCGGGAGGCGCTATGAAGCAGTACTTC. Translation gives CAKAGGAMKQYF.